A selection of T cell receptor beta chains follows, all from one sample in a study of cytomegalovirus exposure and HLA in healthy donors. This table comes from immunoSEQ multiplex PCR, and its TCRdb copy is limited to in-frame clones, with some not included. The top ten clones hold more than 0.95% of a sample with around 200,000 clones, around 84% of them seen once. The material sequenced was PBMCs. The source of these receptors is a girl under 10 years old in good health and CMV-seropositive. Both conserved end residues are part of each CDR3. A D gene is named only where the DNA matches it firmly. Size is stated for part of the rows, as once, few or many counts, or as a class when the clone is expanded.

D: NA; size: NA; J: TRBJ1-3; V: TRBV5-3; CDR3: CARSRAYAGNTIYF; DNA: TGTGCCAGATCCAGGGCGTATGCTGGAAACACCATATATTTT
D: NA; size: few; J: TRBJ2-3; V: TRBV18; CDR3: CASSFTGDTQYF; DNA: TGTGCCAGCTCATTCACCGGAGATACGCAGTATTTT
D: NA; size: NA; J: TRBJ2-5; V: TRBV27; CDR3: CASRDSLQETQYF; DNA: TGTGCCAGCAGGGACAGCCTGCAAGAGACCCAGTACTTC
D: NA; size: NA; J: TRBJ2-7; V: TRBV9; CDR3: CASSRDWAHEQYF; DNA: TGTGCCAGCAGCCGCGATTGGGCCCACGAGCAGTACTTC
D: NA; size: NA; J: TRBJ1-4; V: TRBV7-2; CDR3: CASSLQGTNEKLFF; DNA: TGTGCCAGCAGCTTACAGGGGACTAATGAAAAACTGTTTTTT
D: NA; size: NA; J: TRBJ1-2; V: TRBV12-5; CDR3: CASGLPSTGDGYTF; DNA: TGTGCTAGTGGTTTGCCGTCCACGGGGGATGGCTACACCTTC
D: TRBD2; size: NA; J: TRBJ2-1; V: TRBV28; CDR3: CASNPKTSGYTYNEQFF; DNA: TGTGCCAGCAATCCCAAGACTAGCGGTTATACCTACAATGAGCAGTTCTTC
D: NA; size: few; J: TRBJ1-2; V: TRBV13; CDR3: CASSLGPLHSNYGYTF; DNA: TGTGCCAGCAGCTTAGGGCCCTTACACAGTAACTATGGCTACACCTTC
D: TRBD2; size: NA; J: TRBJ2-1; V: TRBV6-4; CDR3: CASSGLAGGDEQFF; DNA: TGTGCCAGCAGTGGACTAGCGGGGGGGGATGAGCAGTTCTTC
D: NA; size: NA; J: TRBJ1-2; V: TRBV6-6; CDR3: CASNEDGINYGYTF; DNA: TGTGCCAGCAACGAGGACGGGATTAACTATGGCTACACCTTC
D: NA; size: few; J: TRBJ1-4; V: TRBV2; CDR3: CASRRGTEKLFF; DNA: TGTGCCAGCAGAAGGGGTACCGAAAAACTGTTTTTT
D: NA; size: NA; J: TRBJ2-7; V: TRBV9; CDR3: CASSVLEGAAYEQYF; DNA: TGTGCCAGCAGCGTATTGGAGGGGGCAGCCTACGAGCAGTACTTC
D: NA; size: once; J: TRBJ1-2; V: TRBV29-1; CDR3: CSVADYGYTF; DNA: TGCAGCGTTGCAGACTATGGCTACACCTTC
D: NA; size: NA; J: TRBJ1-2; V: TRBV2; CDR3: CASSTPNLGAADYGYTF; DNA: TGTGCCAGCAGTACCCCAAACCTTGGGGCGGCGGACTATGGCTACACCTTC
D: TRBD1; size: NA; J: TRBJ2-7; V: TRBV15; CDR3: CATSRDHGQAYEQYF; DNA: TGTGCCACCAGCAGAGATCACGGACAGGCCTACGAGCAGTACTTC
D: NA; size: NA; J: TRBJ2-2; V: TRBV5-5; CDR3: CASRTRLSGELFF; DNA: TGTGCCAGCAGGACCAGACTGTCCGGGGAGCTGTTTTTT
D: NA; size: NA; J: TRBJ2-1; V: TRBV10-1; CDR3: CASSESGIRRDEQFF; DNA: TGCGCCAGCAGTGAGTCCGGGATCAGGCGGGATGAGCAGTTCTTC
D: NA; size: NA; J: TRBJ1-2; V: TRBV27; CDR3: CASSLTGIGYTF; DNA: TGTGCCAGCAGTTTAACAGGGATCGGCTACACCTTC
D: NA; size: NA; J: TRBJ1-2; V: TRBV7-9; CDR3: CASSSLGLPLYGYTF; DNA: TGTGCCAGCAGCTCGCTGGGACTGCCACTCTATGGCTACACCTTC
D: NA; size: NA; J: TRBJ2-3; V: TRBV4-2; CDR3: CASSTRRGGIDTDTQYF; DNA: TGTGCCAGCAGCACCCGGAGGGGGGGGATTGACACAGATACGCAGTATTTT
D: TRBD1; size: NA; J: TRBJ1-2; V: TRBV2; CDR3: CASMGQGAGDGYTF; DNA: TGTGCCAGCATGGGACAGGGGGCGGGTGATGGCTACACCTTC
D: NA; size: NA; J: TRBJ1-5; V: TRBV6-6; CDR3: CASSSRGDQPQHF; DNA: TGTGCCAGCAGTTCAAGGGGCGATCAGCCCCAGCATTTT
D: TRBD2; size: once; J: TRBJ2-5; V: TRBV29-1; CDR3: CSAHVLAGGPVETQYF; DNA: TGCAGCGCCCATGTTCTAGCGGGAGGGCCAGTAGAGACCCAGTACTTC
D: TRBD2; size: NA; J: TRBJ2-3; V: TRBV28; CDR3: CASSTPGAGGGTDTQYF; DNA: TGTGCCAGCAGTACCCCGGGAGCGGGGGGGGGCACAGATACGCAGTATTTT
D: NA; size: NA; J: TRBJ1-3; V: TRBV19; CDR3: CASGGLYGSGNTIYF; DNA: TGTGCCAGCGGGGGACTCTACGGCTCTGGAAACACCATATATTTT
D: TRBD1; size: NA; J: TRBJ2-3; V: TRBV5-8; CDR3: CASSWDRGTDTQYF; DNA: TGTGCCAGCAGCTGGGACAGGGGAACAGATACGCAGTATTTT
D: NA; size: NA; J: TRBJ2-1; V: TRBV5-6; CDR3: CASSSIGGADNEQFF; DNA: TGTGCCAGCAGCTCCATAGGGGGGGCAGATAATGAGCAGTTCTTC
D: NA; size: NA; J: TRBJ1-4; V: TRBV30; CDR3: CAWTRGLRNEKLFF; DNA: TGTGCCTGGACACGGGGACTGAGAAATGAAAAACTGTTTTTT
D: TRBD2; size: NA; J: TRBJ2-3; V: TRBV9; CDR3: CASSRLAGDTDTQYF; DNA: TGTGCCAGCAGCAGACTAGCGGGAGATACAGATACGCAGTATTTT
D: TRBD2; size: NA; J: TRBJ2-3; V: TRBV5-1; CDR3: CASSSDPGLADTSDTQYF; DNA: TGCGCCAGCAGCTCTGACCCGGGACTAGCGGATACATCTGATACGCAGTATTTT
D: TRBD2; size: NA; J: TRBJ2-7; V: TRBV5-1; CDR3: CASSLGAGGTYEQYF; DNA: TGCGCCAGCAGCTTGGGAGCGGGAGGCACCTACGAGCAGTACTTC
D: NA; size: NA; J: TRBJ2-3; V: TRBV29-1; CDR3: CSVGGTGGADTQYF; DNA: TGCAGCGTCGGGGGGACAGGTGGGGCAGATACGCAGTATTTT
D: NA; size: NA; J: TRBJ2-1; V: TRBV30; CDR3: CAWSVETHNEQFF; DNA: TGTGCCTGGAGTGTAGAGACACACAATGAGCAGTTCTTC
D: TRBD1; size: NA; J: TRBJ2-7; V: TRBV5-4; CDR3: CASSLRDSREQYF; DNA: TGTGCCAGCAGCTTGCGGGACAGTCGGGAGCAGTACTTC
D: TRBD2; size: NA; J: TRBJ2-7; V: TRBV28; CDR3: CASSFIARLGGRVLEDEQYF; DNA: TGTGCCAGCAGTTTCATTGCCCGGTTGGGCGGGAGGGTCTTAGAAGACGAGCAGTACTTC
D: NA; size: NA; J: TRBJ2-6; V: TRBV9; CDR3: CASSEKTAGANVLTF; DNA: TGTGCCAGCAGCGAAAAGACAGCTGGGGCCAACGTCCTGACTTTC
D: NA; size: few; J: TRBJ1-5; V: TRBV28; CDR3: CASSFFPRGSNQPQHF; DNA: TGTGCCAGCAGTTTCTTCCCAAGGGGTAGCAATCAGCCCCAGCATTTT
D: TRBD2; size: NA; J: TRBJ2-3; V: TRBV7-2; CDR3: CASSLESGKADTQYF; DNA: TGTGCCAGCAGCTTAGAGAGCGGGAAGGCAGATACGCAGTATTTT
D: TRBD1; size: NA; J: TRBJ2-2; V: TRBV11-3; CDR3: CASSLTPGTGNTGELFF; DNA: TGTGCCAGCAGCTTAACTCCCGGGACAGGGAACACCGGGGAGCTGTTTTTT
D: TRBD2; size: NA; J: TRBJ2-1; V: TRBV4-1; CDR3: CASSQEGPGLIVGEQFF; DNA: TGCGCCAGCAGCCAAGAGGGACCGGGACTAATAGTCGGTGAGCAGTTCTTC
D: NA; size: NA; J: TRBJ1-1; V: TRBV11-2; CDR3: CASSFQRSTEAFF; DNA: TGTGCCAGCAGCTTCCAGCGTAGTACTGAAGCTTTCTTT
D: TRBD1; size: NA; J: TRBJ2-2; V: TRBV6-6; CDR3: CASSYLGTGNGELFF; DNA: TGTGCCAGCAGTTACTTAGGGACAGGGAATGGGGAGCTGTTTTTT
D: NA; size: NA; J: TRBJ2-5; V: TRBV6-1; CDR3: CASNPLGAQTQYF; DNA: TGTGCCAGCAACCCGCTGGGGGCGCAGACCCAGTACTTC
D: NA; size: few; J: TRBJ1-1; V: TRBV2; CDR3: CASKGQMNTEAFF; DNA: TGTGCCAGCAAAGGACAGATGAACACTGAAGCTTTCTTT
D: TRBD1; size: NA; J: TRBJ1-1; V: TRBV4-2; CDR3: CASSQLTGTMNTEAFF; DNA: TGTGCCAGCAGCCAGTTGACAGGGACCATGAACACTGAAGCTTTCTTT
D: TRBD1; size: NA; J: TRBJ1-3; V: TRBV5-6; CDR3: CASSRSTGPGNTIYF; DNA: TGTGCCAGCAGCCGTTCGACAGGGCCTGGAAACACCATATATTTT
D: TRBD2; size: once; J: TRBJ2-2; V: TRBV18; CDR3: CASSPQASGELTGELFF; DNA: TGTGCCAGCTCACCTCAAGCTAGCGGGGAGCTCACCGGGGAGCTGTTTTTT
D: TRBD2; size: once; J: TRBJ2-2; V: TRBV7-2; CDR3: CASSLGSGGVSGELFF; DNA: TGTGCCAGCAGCTTAGGGAGCGGGGGTGTGTCGGGGGAGCTGTTTTTT
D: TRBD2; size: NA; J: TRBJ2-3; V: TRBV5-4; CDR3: CASSSGTSGRSGTDTQYF; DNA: TGTGCCAGCAGCTCCGGGACTAGCGGGAGAAGTGGCACAGATACGCAGTATTTT
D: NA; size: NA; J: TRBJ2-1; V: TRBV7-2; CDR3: CASSPDWVNEQFF; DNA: TGTGCCAGCAGCCCTGACTGGGTCAATGAGCAGTTCTTC
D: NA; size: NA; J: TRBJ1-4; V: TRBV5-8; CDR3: CASSPRGKEKLFF; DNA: TGTGCCAGCAGCCCTAGGGGGAAAGAAAAACTGTTTTTT
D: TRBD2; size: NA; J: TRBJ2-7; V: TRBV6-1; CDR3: CASSMGLAAYEQYF; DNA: TGTGCCAGCAGTATGGGACTAGCCGCGTACGAGCAGTACTTC
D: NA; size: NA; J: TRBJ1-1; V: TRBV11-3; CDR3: CASSLSWKLTGNTEAFF; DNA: TGTGCCAGCAGCTTATCTTGGAAACTGACAGGCAACACTGAAGCTTTCTTT
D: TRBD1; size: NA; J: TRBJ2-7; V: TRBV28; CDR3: CASSYTGDSSYEQYF; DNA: TGTGCCAGCAGCTATACAGGGGATAGCTCCTACGAGCAGTACTTC